These 7 T cell receptor beta chains came from one sample sequenced in a study of spatial heterogeneity in lung cancer. TCRdb recomputed calls from the 5' RACE reads with MiXCR, one row per CDR3 protein. The table includes about 70,000 distinct CDR3 sequences, roughly 9% detected once. The time point denotes: blood at routine non-recurrence follow-up after resection. The material sequenced was PBMCs, taken at follow-up. These receptors all come from a female donor with early-stage non-small cell lung cancer.

This clonotype has just a few counts. The rearrangement uses TRBV12-3 or TRBV12-4 and TRBJ2-3, with D maybe TRBD2 (6 bases). Trimming left V 0 bases short and J 0 bases short, with 13 bases between. This CDR3 has 17 residues. CDR3 protein: CASSLARGGFSTDTQYF. DNA for the CDR3: TGTGCCAGCAGTTTAGCGCGGGGCGGCTTTAGCACAGATACGCAGTATTTT.

This clonotype was seen ten or more times. The chain combines TRBV28 with TRBJ1-1; the D gene is possibly TRBD1 (5 bases). Germline V CDR1 and CDR2: MDHEN, SYDVKM. V lost 3 bases to trimming and J lost 9 bases, with 14 bases between them. The CDR3 is 13 amino acids. This CDR3 reads CASSFLRQGKAFF. The CDR3 DNA follows: TGTGCCAGCAGTTTCCTTAGGCAGGGAAAAGCTTTCTTT.

This clonotype was counted at least ten times. This chain links TRBV5-1 with TRBJ1-2; D gene uncertain. Germline loops: CDR1 SGHRS, CDR2 YFSETQ. V was cut by 1 base and J by 4 bases, with 8 bases left in between. This CDR3 is built from 13 residues. CDR3 residues: CASSLMGFYGYTF. The CDR3, as DNA: TGCGCCAGCAGCTTGATGGGATTCTATGGCTACACCTTC.

This clonotype has more than one count but fewer than ten. The J gene is TRBJ2-2, the V gene TRBV29-1; possibly TRBD1 or TRBD2 for D (5 bases each). The CDR3 covers 14 residues. The germline V and J ends were trimmed by 4 bases and 7 bases, with 16 bases remaining between them. CDR1 SQVTM and CDR2 ANQGSEA come from the germline V gene. CDR3 protein: CSVALRGWGGELFF. CDR3 bases: TGCAGCGTTGCTCTGAGGGGCTGGGGCGGGGAGCTGTTTTTT.

This clonotype has at least ten counts. The chain joins TRBV27 to TRBJ2-7; 8 bases are shared with TRBD2. Per the germline V gene, CDR1 is MNHEY and CDR2 is SMNVEV (reference sequence). The CDR3 runs to 13 residues. V trimming: 8 bases; J trimming: 0 bases; junction bases outside the gene matches: 3. The CDR3 bases are TGTGCCAGCCGAAGCGGGAGCTCCTACGAGCAGTACTTC. Translated, it gives CASRSGSSYEQYF.

Ten or more counts support this clonotype. The rearrangement links TRBV10-2 to TRBJ2-3; 7 bases align to TRBD2. This CDR3 region has 14 residues. Trimming cost V 5 bases and J 4 bases; bases outside gene matches: 6. Germline assignment: CDR1 WSHSY and CDR2 SAAADI. The CDR3 nucleotides read TGCGCCAGCAGTCCGACTAGCCGCTCAGATACGCAGTATTTT. This translates into CASSPTSRSDTQYF.

The CDR3 coding sequence is TGTGCCAGCACCTATAAAGGGACTAGCTCCTACGAGCAGTACTTC. It yields the protein CASTYKGTSSYEQYF. The chain combines TRBV6-1 with TRBJ2-7, with 8 nucleotides matching TRBD2. Trimming removed 7 bases from V and 0 bases from J; junction bases left unmatched: 8. Germline CDR1 reads MNHNS; CDR2 reads SASEGT. CDR3 length: 15 amino acids.